This TCR beta chain was identified in a study of T cell responses to AZD1222 COVID-19 vaccine. The protocol was immunoSEQ multiplex PCR, while the TCRdb copy is restricted to in-frame clones and leaves out a portion. Among 150,000 to 180,000 clones listed, roughly nine tenths were seen once. Study-wide points: Unmutated variant regions reportedly attract nearly half of all spike-specific TCRs. The donor group comprised mostly white British people and more females; the analysis possibly underestimated clonal diversity.

Details on this clone: Its antigen remains unknown.

The V gene end was trimmed by 4 bases and the J gene end by 6 bases; junction bases not matched to a gene: 3. The CDR3 is 13 residues long. The germline V gene encodes CDR1 SGHNT and CDR2 YENEEA. V and J are TRBV11-3 and TRBJ2-3, with 8 bases matching TRBD1. This receptor was identified in an adult in good health. The material sequenced was peripheral blood, taken on day 0 of MenACWY control vaccination. CDR3 protein: CASSSWDRDTQYF. The DNA for the CDR3 is TGTGCCAGCAGCTCATGGGACAGGGATACGCAGTATTTT.